The sequence of this T cell receptor (beta chain) was determined in a study of CD8 T cells in ankylosing spondylitis. Study-level results: Clones linked to the disease showed a CD8+ phenotype. They occurred at relatively low frequencies in peripheral blood. Blood of patients with ankylosing spondylitis appeared to be characterized by a TCR beta motif of roughly eight highly homologous variants.

Remarks on this clonotype: Its antigen is not identified.

Each TCR beta library was made by quantitative 5'-RACE that incorporated molecular barcodes. A single record per CDR3 protein comes from TCRdb applying MiXCR to the 5' RACE reads. This table has 670,000 or so distinct CDR3 sequences, roughly 19% appearing once. From germline, CDR1 is SQVTM and CDR2 ANQGSEA. The CDR3 runs to 14 residues. V shed 8 bases and J shed 1 base, with 14 bases lying between them. The chain carries TRBV29-1 and TRBJ2-2; D might be TRBD1 (5 bases). The receptor's source is a male donor with ankylosing spondylitis. Sequenced material: blood, either unsorted or a sorted T cell fraction (not recorded which). For the CDR3, the DNA is TGCAGCTTCAGGAAGGGGATGAACACCGGGGAGCTGTTTTTT. It encodes CSFRKGMNTGELFF.